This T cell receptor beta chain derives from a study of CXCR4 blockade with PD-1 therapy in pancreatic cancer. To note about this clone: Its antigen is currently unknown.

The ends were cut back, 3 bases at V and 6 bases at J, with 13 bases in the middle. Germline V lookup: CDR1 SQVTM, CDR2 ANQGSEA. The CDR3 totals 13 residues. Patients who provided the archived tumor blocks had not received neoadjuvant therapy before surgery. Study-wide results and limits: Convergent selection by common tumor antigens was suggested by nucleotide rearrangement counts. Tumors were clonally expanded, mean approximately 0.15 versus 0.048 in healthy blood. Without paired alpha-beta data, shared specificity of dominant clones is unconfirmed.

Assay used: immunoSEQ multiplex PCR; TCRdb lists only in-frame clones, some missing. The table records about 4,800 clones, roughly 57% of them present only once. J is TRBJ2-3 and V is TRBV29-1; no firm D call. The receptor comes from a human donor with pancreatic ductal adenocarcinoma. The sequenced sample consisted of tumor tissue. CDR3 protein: CSVDNTPGDTQYF. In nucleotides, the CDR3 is TGCAGCGTTGATAACACTCCCGGGGATACGCAGTATTTT.